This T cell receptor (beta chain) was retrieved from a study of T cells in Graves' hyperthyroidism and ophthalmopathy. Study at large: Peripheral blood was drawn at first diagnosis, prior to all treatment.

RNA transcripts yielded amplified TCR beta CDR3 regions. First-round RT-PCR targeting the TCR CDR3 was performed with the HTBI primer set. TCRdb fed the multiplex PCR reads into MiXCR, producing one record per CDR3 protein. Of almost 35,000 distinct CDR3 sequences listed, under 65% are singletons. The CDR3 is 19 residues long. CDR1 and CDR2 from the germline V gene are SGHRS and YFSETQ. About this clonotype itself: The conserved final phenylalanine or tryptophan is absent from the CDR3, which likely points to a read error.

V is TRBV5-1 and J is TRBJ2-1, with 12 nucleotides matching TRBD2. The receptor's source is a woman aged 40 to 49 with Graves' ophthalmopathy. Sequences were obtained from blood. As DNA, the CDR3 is TGCGCCAGCAGCCCACTATCGGGACTAGCGGGCGCTTCCTACAAGGAGCAGTTCTGC. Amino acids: CASSPLSGLAGASYKEQFC.